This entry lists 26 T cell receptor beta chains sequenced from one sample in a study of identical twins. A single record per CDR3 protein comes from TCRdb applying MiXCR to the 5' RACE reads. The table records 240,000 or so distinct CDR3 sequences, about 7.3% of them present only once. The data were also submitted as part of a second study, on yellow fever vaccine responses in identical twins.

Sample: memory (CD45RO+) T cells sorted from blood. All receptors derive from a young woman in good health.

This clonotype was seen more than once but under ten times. The CDR3 nucleotides read TGCAGTGCTAATCCTAGCGGGATATGGGATGAGCAGTTCTTC. This codes for CSANPSGIWDEQFF. V is TRBV20-1 and J is TRBJ2-1; 9 positions agree with TRBD2. Germline V gene data show CDR1 as DFQATT and CDR2 as SNEGSKA (reference sequence). V dropped 4 bases and J dropped 8; count of bases not matched to a gene: 9. This CDR3 is built from 14 residues.

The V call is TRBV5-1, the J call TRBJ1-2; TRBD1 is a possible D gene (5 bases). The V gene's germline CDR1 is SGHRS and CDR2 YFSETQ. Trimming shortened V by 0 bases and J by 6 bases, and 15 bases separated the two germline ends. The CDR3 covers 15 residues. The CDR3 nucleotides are TGCGCCAGCAGCTTGGAAGGGCCCCCGGGGGATGGCTACACCTTC. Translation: CASSLEGPPGDGYTF.

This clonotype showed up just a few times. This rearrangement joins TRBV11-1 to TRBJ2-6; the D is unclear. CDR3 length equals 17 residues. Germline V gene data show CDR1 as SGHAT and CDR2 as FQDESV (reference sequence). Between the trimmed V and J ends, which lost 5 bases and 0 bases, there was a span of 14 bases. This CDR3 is CASSPASGNSGANVLTF. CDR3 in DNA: TGTGCCAGCAGCCCCGCCTCTGGAAACTCTGGGGCCAACGTCCTGACTTTC.

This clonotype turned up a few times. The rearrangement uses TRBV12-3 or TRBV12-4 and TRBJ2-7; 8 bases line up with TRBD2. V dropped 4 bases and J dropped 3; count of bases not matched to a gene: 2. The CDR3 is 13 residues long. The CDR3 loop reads CASSYGTSYEQYV. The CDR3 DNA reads TGTGCCAGCAGTTACGGGACTAGCTACGAGCAGTACGTC.

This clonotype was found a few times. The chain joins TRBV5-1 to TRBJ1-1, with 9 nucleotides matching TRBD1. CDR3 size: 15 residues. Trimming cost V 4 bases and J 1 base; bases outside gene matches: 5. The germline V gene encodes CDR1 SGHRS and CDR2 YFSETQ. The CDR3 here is CASSPAGQGNTEAFF. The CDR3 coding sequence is TGCGCCAGCAGCCCGGCGGGACAGGGGAACACTGAAGCTTTCTTT.

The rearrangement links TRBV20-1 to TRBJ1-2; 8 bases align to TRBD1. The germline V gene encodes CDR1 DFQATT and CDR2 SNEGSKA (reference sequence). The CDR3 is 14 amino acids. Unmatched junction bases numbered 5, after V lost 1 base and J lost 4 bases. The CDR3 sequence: CSARGGQDLYGYTF. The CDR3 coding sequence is TGCAGTGCTAGAGGGGGACAGGACCTCTATGGCTACACCTTC.

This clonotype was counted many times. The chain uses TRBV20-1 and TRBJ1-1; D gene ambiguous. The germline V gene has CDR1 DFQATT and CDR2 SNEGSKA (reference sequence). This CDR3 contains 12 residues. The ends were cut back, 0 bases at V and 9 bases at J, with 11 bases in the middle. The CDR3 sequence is CSARDLVLKAFF. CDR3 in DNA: TGCAGTGCTAGAGATTTAGTCTTGAAAGCTTTCTTT.

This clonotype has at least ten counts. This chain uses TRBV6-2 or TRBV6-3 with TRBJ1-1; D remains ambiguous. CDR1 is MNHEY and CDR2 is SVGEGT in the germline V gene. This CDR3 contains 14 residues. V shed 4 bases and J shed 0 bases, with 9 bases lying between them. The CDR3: CASSFPFVNTEAFF. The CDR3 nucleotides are TGTGCCAGCAGTTTCCCTTTCGTGAACACTGAAGCTTTCTTT.

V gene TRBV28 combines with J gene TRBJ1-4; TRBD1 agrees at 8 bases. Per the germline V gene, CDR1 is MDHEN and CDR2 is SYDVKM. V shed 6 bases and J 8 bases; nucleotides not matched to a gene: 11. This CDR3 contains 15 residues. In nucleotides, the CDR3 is TGTGCCAGCAGCTTGCCGGGACAGGCAGGAGAAAAACTGTTTTTT. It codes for CASSLPGQAGEKLFF.

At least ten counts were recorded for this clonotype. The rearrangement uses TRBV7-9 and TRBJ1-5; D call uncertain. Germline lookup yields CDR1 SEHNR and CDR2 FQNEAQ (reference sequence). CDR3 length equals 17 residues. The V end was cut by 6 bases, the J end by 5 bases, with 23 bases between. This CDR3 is CASSMTSGGFRDQPQHF. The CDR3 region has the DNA TGTGCCAGCAGTATGACATCGGGCGGGTTTCGCGATCAGCCCCAGCATTTT.

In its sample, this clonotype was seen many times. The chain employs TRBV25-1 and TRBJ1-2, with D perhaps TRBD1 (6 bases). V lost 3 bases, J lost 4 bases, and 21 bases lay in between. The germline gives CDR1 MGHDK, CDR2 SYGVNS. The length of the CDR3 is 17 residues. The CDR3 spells CASSDPRGSDRLYGYTF. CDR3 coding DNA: TGTGCCAGCAGTGATCCCCGGGGCTCAGACAGGCTCTATGGCTACACCTTC.

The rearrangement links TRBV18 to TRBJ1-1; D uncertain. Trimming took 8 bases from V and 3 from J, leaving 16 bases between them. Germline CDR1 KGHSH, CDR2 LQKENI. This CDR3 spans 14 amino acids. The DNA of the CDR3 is TGTGCCAGCCGCCTGGTTGAGAGGGACACTGAAGCTTTCTTT. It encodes CASRLVERDTEAFF.

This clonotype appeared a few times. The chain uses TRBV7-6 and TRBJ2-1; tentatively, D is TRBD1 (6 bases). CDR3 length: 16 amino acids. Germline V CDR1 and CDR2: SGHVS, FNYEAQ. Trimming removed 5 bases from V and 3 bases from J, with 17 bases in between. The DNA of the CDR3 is TGTGCCAGCAGCCTACCACCGGGACACAGCTACAATGAGCAGTTCTTC. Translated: CASSLPPGHSYNEQFF.

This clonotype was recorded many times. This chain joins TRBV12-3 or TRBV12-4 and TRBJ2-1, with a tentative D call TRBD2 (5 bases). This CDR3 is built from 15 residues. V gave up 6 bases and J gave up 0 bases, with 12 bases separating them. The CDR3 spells CASRMTMNSYNEQFF. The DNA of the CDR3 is TGTGCCAGCAGGATGACTATGAACTCCTACAATGAGCAGTTCTTC.

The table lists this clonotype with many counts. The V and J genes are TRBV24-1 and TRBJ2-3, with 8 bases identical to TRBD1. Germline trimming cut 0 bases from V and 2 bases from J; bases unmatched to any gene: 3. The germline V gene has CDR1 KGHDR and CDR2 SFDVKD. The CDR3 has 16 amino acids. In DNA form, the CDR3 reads TGTGCCACCAGTGATTTGAGGACAGGGACCACAGATACGCAGTATTTT. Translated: CATSDLRTGTTDTQYF.

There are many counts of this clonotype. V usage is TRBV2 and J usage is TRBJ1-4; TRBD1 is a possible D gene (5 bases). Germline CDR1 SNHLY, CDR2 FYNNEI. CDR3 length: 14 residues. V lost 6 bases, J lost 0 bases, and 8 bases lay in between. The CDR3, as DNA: TGTGCCAGCAGCGACAGACCAACTAATGAAAAACTGTTTTTT. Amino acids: CASSDRPTNEKLFF.

CDR3 coding DNA: TGTGCCAGCAGCAAGGGACTAGCGGGCGGGGAGCTGTTTTTT. It translates to CASSKGLAGGELFF. J is TRBJ2-2 and V is TRBV11-2; 12 bases line up with TRBD2. CDR1 is SGHAT, CDR2 FQNNGV, per germline. CDR3 length: 14 amino acids. The J segment lost 7 bases and the V segment lost 5 bases, leaving 2 bases of the junction unmatched.

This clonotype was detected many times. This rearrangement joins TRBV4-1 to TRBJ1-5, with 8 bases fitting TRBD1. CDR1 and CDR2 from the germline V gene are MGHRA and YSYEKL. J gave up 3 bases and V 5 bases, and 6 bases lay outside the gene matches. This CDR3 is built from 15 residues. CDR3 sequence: CASSDTGGVNQPQHF. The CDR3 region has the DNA TGCGCCAGCAGCGATACAGGGGGAGTCAATCAGCCCCAGCATTTT.

CDR3 nucleotides: TGTGCCAGCAGCTCGGACAGGGGTTCACCCCTCCACTTT. Residues: CASSSDRGSPLHF. The chain has TRBV7-8 and TRBJ1-6; 9 bases align to TRBD1. The CDR3 is made up of 13 amino acids. Germline V lookup: CDR1 SGHVS, CDR2 FQNEAQ. The V and J ends lost 4 bases and 9 bases, in that order; junction bases with no gene match: 1.

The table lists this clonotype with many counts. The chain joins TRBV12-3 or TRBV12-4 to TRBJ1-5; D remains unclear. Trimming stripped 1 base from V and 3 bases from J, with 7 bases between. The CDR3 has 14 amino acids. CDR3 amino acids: CASSLERINQPQHF. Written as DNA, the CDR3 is TGTGCCAGCAGTTTAGAACGTATCAATCAGCCCCAGCATTTT.

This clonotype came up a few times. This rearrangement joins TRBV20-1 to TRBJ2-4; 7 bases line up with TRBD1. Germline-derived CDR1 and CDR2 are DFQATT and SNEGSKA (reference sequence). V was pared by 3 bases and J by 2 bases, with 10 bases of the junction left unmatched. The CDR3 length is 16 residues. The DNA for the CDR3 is TGCAGTGCTAGGGCCGGGACAGTGTCTACCAAAAACATTCAGTACTTC. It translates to CSARAGTVSTKNIQYF.

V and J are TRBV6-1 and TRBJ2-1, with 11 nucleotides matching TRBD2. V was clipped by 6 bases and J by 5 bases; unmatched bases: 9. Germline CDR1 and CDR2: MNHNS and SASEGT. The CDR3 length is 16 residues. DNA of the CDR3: TGTGCCAGCAGCCGAATAGGACTAGCGGGTGACAATGAGCAGTTCTTC. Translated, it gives CASSRIGLAGDNEQFF.

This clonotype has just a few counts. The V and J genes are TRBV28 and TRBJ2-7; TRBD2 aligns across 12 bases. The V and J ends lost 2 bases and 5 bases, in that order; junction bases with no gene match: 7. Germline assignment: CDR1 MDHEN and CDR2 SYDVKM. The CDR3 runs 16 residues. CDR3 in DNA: TGTGCCAGCAGTTTAGGGCTAGCGGGAGGGTTTCACGAGCAGTACTTC. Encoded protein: CASSLGLAGGFHEQYF.

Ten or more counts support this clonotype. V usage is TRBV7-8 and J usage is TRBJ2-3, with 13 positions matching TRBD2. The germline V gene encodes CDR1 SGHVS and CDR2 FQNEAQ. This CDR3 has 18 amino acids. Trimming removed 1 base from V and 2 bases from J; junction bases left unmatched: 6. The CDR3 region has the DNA TGTGCCAGCAGCTTAGAACAGGGACTAGCGGGATTCACAGATACGCAGTATTTT. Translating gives CASSLEQGLAGFTDTQYF.

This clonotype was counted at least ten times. The CDR3 DNA is TGTGCCACCGGGGAGGGGCCCAATCAGCCCCAGCATTTT. The encoded protein is CATGEGPNQPQHF. This chain links TRBV24-1 with TRBJ1-5; D may be TRBD1 (5 bases). Between the trimmed V and J ends, which lost 9 bases and 3 bases, there was a span of 11 bases. Germline CDR1 reads KGHDR; CDR2 reads SFDVKD. CDR3 size: 13 residues.

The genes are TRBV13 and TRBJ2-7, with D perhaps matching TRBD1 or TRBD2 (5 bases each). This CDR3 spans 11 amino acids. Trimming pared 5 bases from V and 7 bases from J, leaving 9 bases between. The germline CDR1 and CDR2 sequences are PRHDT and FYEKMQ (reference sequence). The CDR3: CASSQGPEQYF. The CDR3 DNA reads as TGTGCCAGCAGCCAGGGACCAGAGCAGTACTTC. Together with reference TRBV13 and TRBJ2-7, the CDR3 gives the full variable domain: AAGVIQSPRHLIKEKRETATLKCYPIPRHDTVYWYQQGPGQDPQFLISFYEKMQSDKGSIPDRFSAQQFSDYHSELNMSSLELGDSALYFCASSQGPEQYFGPGTRLTVT.